The source of this T cell receptor (beta chain) is a study of glioma-infiltrating T cells. There are a few counts of this clonotype. Its antigen is unknown. Amplification of TCR alpha and beta CDR3 regions from RNA used iRepertoire nested multiplex PCR. One-step reverse transcription and amplification started from approximately 100-400 ng of tissue mRNA or PBMC total RNA. Each CDR3 protein is one row after TCRdb ran MiXCR on the multiplex PCR reads. The data show around 100,000 distinct CDR3 sequences, under 30% seen once. General study results and limits: Non-neoplastic patients had below-expected tissue-blood divergence, while all gliomas exceeded expectation. Very few CDR3 sequences were shared between tissue and blood.

The V end was cut by 4 bases, the J end by 4 bases, with 10 bases between. CDR3 length: 12 residues. Germline CDR1 SQVTM, CDR2 ANQGSEA. The sequencing input was glioma tissue, nonneoplastic brain tissue, or PBMCs (not recorded which). This chain links TRBV29-1 with TRBJ1-2; unclear D gene. The clonotype comes from a human donor with low-grade glioma or glioblastoma, undergoing nonglioma brain surgery, or in good health (not recorded which). The CDR3 loop is CSVGGSAYGYTF. The CDR3 nucleotides read TGCAGCGTTGGTGGCTCCGCCTATGGCTACACCTTC.